Sequencing of this T cell receptor (beta chain) was carried out in a study of cytomegalovirus exposure and HLA in healthy donors. Concerning this clone: Its antigen is undetermined.

Study-wide points: About 150 TCR beta chains were listed as cytomegalovirus-associated. Among donors in an Asian-associated ancestry cluster, a later analysis reportedly found fewer N-insertions than the approximately 700-donor mean.

This CDR3 has 15 residues. Unmatched junction bases numbered 11, after V lost 4 bases and J lost 7 bases. Germline values: CDR1 SGDLS, CDR2 YYNGEE. The primer mix had 60 Vbeta and 13 Jbeta primers. Measured with immunoSEQ multiplex PCR; TCRdb has only the in-frame clones, and not every one. Of about 150,000 clones in the sample, about 74% were seen once. This receptor was obtained from a woman aged 35 to 49 in good health and CMV-seronegative. This chain links TRBV9 with TRBJ2-7; 10 positions match TRBD2. Sequenced sample: PBMCs. Here the CDR3 DNA reads TGTGCCAGCAGCCCCACGGCTAGCGGGGGTGGGGAGCAGTACTTC. Translating gives CASSPTASGGGEQYF.